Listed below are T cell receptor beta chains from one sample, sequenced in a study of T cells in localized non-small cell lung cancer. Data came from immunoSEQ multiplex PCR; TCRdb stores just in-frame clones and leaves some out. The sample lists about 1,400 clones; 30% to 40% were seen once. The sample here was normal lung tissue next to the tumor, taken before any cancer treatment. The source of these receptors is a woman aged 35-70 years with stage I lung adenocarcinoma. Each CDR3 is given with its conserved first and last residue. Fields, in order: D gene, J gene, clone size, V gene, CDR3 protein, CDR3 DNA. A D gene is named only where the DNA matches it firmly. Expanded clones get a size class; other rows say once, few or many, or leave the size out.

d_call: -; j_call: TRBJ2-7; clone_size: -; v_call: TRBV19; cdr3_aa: CASSGGTRFYEQYF; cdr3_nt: TGTGCCAGTAGTGGCGGGACGAGGTTTTACGAGCAGTACTTC
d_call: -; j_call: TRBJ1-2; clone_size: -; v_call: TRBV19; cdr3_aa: CASSIDLQTVPGYTF; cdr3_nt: TGTGCCAGTAGTATAGACCTCCAGACAGTTCCGGGCTACACCTTC
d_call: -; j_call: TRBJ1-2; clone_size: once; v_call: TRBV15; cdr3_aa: CATSRDRGTLSGYTF; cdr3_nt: TGTGCCACCAGCAGGGATAGAGGGACCCTCTCTGGCTACACCTTC
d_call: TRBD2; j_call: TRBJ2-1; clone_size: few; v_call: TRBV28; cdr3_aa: CASSLSGGYNEQFF; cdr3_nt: TGTGCCAGCAGTTTGAGCGGGGGATACAATGAGCAGTTCTTC
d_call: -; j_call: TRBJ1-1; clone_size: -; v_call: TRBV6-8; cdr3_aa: CASKRKETANTEAFF; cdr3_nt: TGTGCCAGCAAGAGGAAAGAGACTGCGAACACTGAAGCTTTCTTT
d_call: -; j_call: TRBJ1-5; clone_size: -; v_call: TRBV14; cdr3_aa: CASSQTPELGNNQPQHF; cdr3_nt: TGTGCCAGCAGCCAAACCCCCGAATTGGGGAACAATCAGCCCCAGCATTTT
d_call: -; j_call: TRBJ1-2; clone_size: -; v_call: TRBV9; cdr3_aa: CASSAQGNYGYTF; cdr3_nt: TGTGCCAGCAGCGCTCAGGGAAACTATGGCTACACCTTC
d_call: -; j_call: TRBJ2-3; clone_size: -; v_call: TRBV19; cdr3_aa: CATKTDTSTDTQYF; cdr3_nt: TGTGCCACCAAAACAGACACAAGCACAGATACGCAGTATTTT
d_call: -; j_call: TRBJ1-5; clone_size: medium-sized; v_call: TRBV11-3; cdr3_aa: CASSSDWTDSNQPQHF; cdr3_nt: TGTGCCAGCAGCTCCGACTGGACAGATAGCAATCAGCCCCAGCATTTT
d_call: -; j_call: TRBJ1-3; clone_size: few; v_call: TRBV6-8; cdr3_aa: CAATQGGGNTIYF; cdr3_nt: TGTGCCGCTACACAGGGCGGAGGAAACACCATATATTTT
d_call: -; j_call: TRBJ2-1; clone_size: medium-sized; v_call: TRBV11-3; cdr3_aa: CASSLMLSMNEQFF; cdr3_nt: TGTGCCAGCAGCCTCATGCTCAGTATGAATGAGCAGTTCTTC
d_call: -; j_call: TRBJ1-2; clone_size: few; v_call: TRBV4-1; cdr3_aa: CASSQETARDGYTF; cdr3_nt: TGCGCCAGCAGCCAAGAAACAGCAAGAGATGGCTACACCTTC
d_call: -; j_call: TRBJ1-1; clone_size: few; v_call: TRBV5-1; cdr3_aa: CASSPQDSLNTEAFF; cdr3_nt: TGCGCCAGCAGCCCTCAGGACAGCTTGAACACTGAAGCTTTCTTT
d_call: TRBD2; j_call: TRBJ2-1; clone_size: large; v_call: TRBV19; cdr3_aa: CASSISGGRANEQFF; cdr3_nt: TGTGCCAGTAGTATAAGCGGGGGCCGGGCCAATGAGCAGTTCTTC
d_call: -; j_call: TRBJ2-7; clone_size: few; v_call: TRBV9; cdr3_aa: CASSVTDRPYEQYF; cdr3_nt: TGTGCCAGCAGCGTGACCGACCGACCCTACGAGCAGTACTTC
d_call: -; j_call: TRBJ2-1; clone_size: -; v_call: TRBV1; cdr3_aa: CASSQAGLAANEQFF; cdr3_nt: TGCGCCAGCAGCCAAGCGGGACTAGCGGCCAATGAGCAGTTCTTC